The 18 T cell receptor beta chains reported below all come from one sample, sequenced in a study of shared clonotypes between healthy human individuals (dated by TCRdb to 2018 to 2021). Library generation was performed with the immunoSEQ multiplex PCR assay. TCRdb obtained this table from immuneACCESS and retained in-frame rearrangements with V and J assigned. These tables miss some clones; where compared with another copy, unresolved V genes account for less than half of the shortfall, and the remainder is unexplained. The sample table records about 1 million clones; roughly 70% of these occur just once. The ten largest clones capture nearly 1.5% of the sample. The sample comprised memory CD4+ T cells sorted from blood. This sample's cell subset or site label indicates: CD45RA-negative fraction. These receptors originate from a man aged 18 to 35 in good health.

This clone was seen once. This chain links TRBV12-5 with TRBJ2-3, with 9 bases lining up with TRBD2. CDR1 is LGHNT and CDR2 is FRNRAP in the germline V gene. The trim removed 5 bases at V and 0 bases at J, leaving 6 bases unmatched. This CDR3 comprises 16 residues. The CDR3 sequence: CASGKTTSGSTDTQYF. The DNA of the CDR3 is TGTGCTAGTGGTAAAACGACTAGCGGTAGCACAGATACGCAGTATTTT.

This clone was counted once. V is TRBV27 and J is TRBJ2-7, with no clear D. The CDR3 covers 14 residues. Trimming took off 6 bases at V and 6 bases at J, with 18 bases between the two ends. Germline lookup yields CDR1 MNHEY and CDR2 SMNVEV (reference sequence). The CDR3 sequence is CASSAMGSRFEQYF. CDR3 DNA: TGTGCCAGCAGCGCCATGGGGTCAAGGTTCGAGCAGTACTTC.

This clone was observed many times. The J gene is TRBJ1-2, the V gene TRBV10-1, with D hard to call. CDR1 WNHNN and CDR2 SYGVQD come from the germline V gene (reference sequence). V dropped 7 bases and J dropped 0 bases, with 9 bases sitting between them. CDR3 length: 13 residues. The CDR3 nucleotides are TGCGCCAGCACCGGAATAGCTAACTATGGCTACACCTTC. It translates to CASTGIANYGYTF.

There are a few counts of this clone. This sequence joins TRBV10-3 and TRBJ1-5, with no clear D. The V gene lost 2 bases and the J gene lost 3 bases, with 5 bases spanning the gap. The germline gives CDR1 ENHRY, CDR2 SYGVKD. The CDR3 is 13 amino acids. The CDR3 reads CAISEGNNQPQHF. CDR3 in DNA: TGTGCCATCAGTGAGGGGAACAATCAGCCCCAGCATTTT.

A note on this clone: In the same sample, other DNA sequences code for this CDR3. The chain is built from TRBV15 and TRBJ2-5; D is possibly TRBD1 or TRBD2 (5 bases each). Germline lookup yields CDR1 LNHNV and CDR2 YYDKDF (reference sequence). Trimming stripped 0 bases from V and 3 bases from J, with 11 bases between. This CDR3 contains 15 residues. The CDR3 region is CATSRDPGPEETQYF. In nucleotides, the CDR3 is TGTGCCACCAGCAGAGATCCGGGGCCGGAAGAGACCCAGTACTTC.

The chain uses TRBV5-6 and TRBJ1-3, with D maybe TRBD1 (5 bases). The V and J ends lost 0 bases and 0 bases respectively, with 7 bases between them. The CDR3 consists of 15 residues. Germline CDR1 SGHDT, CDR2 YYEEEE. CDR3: CASSLGDHSGNTIYF. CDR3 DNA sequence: TGTGCCAGCAGCTTGGGGGACCACTCTGGAAACACCATATATTTT.

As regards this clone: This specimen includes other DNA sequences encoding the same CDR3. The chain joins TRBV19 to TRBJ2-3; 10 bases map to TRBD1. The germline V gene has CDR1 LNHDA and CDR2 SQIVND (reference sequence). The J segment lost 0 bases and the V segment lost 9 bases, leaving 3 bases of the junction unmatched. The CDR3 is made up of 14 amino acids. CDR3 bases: TGTGCCAGCAGGGACAGGGGAAGCACAGATACGCAGTATTTT. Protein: CASRDRGSTDTQYF.

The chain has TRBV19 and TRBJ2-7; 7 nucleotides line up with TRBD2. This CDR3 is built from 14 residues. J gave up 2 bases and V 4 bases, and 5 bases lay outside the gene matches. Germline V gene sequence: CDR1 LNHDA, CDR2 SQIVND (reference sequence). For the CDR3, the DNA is TGTGCCAGTAGTAATCCGGGACTAACCTACGAGCAGTACTTC. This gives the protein CASSNPGLTYEQYF.

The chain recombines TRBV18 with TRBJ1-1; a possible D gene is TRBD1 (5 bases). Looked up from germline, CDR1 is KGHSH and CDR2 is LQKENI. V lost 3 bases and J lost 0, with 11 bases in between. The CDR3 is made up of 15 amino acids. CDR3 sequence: CASSPTGGMNTEAFF. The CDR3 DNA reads TGTGCCAGCTCACCTACAGGAGGCATGAACACTGAAGCTTTCTTT.

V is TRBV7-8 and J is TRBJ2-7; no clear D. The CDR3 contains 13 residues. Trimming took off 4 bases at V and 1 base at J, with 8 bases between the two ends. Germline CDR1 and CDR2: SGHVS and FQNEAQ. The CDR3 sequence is CASSSLNSYEQYF. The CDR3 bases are TGTGCCAGCAGCTCGCTCAATTCCTACGAGCAGTACTTC.

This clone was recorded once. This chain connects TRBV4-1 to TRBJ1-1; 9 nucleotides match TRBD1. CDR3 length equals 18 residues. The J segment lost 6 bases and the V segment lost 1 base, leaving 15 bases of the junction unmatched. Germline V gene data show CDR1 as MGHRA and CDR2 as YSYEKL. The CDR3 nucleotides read TGCGCCAGCAGCCAAGGAGGTGGGACAGGGATTAAAAGCTCTGAAGCTTTCTTT. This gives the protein CASSQGGGTGIKSSEAFF.

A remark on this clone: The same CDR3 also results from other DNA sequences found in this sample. This CDR3 is CASSLGGGEKLFF. The DNA of the CDR3 is TGCGCCAGCAGCTTGGGAGGTGGTGAGAAACTGTTTTTT. This chain connects TRBV5-1 to TRBJ1-4, with D unclear. CDR3 length: 13 amino acids. Per the germline V gene, CDR1 is SGHRS and CDR2 is YFSETQ. V shed 0 bases and J shed 11 bases, with 11 bases lying between them.

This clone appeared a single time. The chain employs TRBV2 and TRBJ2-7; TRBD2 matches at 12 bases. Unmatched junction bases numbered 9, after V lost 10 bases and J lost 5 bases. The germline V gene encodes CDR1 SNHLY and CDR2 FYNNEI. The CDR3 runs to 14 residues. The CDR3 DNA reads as TGTGCCACTTTAGGACTAGCGGGGTCCAACGAGCAGTACTTC. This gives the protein CATLGLAGSNEQYF.

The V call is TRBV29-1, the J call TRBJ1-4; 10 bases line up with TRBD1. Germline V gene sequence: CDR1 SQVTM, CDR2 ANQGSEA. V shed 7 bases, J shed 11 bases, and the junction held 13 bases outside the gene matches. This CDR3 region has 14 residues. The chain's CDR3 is CSASAGTGDSKLFF. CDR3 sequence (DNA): TGCAGCGCTTCAGCCGGGACAGGGGATTCTAAACTGTTTTTT.

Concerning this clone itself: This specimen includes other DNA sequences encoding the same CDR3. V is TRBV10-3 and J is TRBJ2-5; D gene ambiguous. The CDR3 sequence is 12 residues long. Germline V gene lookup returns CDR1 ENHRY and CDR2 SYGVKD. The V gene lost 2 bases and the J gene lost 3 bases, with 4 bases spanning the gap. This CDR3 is CAISESKETQYF. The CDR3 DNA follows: TGTGCCATCAGTGAGAGTAAAGAGACCCAGTACTTC.

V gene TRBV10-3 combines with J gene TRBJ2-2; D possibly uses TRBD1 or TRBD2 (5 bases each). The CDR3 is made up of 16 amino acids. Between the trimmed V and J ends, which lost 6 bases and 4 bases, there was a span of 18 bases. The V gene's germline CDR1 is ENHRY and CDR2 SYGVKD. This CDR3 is CAIRGDPGQVTGELFF. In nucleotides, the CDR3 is TGTGCCATCAGGGGGGATCCCGGGCAGGTCACCGGGGAGCTGTTTTTT.

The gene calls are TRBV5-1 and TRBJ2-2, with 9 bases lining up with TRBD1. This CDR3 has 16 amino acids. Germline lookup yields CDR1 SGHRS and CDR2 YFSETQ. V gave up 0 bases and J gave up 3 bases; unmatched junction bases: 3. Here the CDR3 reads CASSLVQGAHTGELFF. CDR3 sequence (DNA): TGCGCCAGCAGCTTGGTACAGGGGGCGCACACCGGGGAGCTGTTTTTT.

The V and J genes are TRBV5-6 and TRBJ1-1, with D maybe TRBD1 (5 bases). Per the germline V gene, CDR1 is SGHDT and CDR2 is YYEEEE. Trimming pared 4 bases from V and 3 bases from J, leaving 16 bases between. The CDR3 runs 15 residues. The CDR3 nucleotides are TGTGCCAGCAGCCCTTACGGGCAGGGCGACACTGAAGCTTTCTTT. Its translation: CASSPYGQGDTEAFF.